Shown below are 30 T cell receptor beta chains from a single sample sequenced in a study of cytomegalovirus exposure and HLA in healthy donors. Primers for the PCR totalled 60 Vbeta and 13 Jbeta. Clones were read by immunoSEQ multiplex PCR, and TCRdb kept only the in-frame ones, dropping some. Of about 180,000 clones listed, roughly 80% were seen once; the top ten hold around 0.41%. The sample consisted of PBMCs. The receptors stem from a boy aged 2 to 9 in good health and CMV-seronegative.

The chain recombines TRBV6-5 with TRBJ2-1; 8 nucleotides agree with TRBD1. Looked up from germline, CDR1 is MNHEY and CDR2 is SVGAGI. Trimming at V came to 5 bases and at J to 5 bases, leaving 5 bases not matched to a gene. The CDR3 is made up of 14 amino acids. CDR3 DNA sequence: TGTGCCAGCAGTCGACAGGGGTTCAACAATGAGCAGTTCTTC. Translation: CASSRQGFNNEQFF.

J is TRBJ2-2 and V is TRBV9, with 11 bases aligning to TRBD2. Trimming removed 0 bases from V and 3 bases from J; junction bases left unmatched: 7. This CDR3 comprises 18 residues. CDR1 and CDR2 (germline): SGDLS, YYNGEE. CDR3 nucleotides: TGTGCCAGCAGCGTAGAAATAGCGGGAGGGCCCGACACCGGGGAGCTGTTTTTT. Amino acids: CASSVEIAGGPDTGELFF.

The V gene is TRBV7-9, the J gene TRBJ2-3; TRBD1 matches 9 bases. V shed 2 bases and J 5 bases; nucleotides not matched to a gene: 14. The length of the CDR3 is 18 residues. The V gene's germline CDR1 is SEHNR and CDR2 FQNEAQ (reference sequence). The CDR3 bases are TGTGCCAGCAGCTTACCTAGCGTGGGACAGGGAGGGGAAGATACGCAGTATTTT. It translates to CASSLPSVGQGGEDTQYF.

This chain connects TRBV10-3 to TRBJ2-3; D gene ambiguous. Per the germline V gene, CDR1 is ENHRY and CDR2 is SYGVKD. There are 16 residues in the CDR3. V was pared by 0 bases and J by 1 base, with 11 bases between. In DNA, the CDR3 is TGTGCCATCAGTGAGTCGAGCGCCCGTCGCACAGATACGCAGTATTTT. Its translation is CAISESSARRTDTQYF.

The V gene is TRBV9, the J gene TRBJ1-5; D gene unclear. The germline gives CDR1 SGDLS, CDR2 YYNGEE. The germline V and J ends were trimmed by 0 bases and 9 bases, with 13 bases remaining between them. There are 14 residues in the CDR3. As DNA, the CDR3 is TGTGCCAGCAGCGTAGGACAAGTTGGAGGGCCCCAGCATTTT. This sequence encodes CASSVGQVGGPQHF.

This clone was detected only once. J is TRBJ1-5 and V is TRBV6-1; TRBD1 might be the D (6 bases). CDR3 length: 14 amino acids. Germline loops: CDR1 MNHNS, CDR2 SASEGT. Trimming cost V 8 bases and J 1 base, with 12 bases left between them. The CDR3 DNA reads as TGTGCCAGCGGGGGGGCGCCCAGCAATCAGCCCCAGCATTTT. Amino acid sequence: CASGGAPSNQPQHF.

The rearrangement joins TRBV5-1 to TRBJ2-5; a possible D gene is TRBD2 (5 bases). The germline V gene encodes CDR1 SGHRS and CDR2 YFSETQ. The V end was cut by 7 bases, the J end by 2 bases, with 9 bases between. There are 12 residues in the CDR3. The CDR3 here is CASGRDQETQYF. The CDR3 nucleotides are TGCGCCAGCGGCCGGGATCAAGAGACCCAGTACTTC.

The chain joins TRBV2 to TRBJ2-7; D possibly corresponds to TRBD1 (6 bases). Trimming removed 8 bases from V and 6 bases from J, with 11 bases in between. CDR3 size: 11 residues. Per germline, CDR1 SNHLY and CDR2 FYNNEI. As DNA, the CDR3 is TGTGCCAGCGCACAGGGTGGCGAGCAGTACTTC. This sequence encodes CASAQGGEQYF. The variable domain in full, completed from reference TRBV2 and TRBJ2-7, reads EPEVTQTPSHQVTQMGQEVILRCVPISNHLYFYWYRQILGQKVEFLVSFYNNEISEKSEIFDDQFSVERPDGSNFTLKIRSTKLEDSAMYFCASAQGGEQYFGPGTRLTVT.

This CDR3 reads CASSRGLAGGELFF. CDR3 bases: TGTGCCAGCAGCCGGGGACTAGCCGGCGGGGAGCTGTTTTTT. The gene calls are TRBV27 and TRBJ2-2, with TRBD2 matching 9 bases. CDR3 length: 14 amino acids. Trimming cost V 6 bases and J 7 bases; bases outside gene matches: 6. Germline V gene data show CDR1 as MNHEY and CDR2 as SMNVEV (reference sequence).

This clone has only one observation. This rearrangement joins TRBV6-1 to TRBJ2-7, with a weak D call TRBD1 (5 bases). This CDR3 spans 13 amino acids. The V end was cut by 7 bases, the J end by 5 bases, with 15 bases between. Per germline, CDR1 MNHNS and CDR2 SASEGT. The CDR3 here is CASIGAGLNEQYF. The CDR3 DNA sequence: TGTGCCAGCATAGGTGCAGGGCTTAACGAGCAGTACTTC.

The gene calls are TRBV10-3 and TRBJ1-2, with TRBD1 matching 8 bases. The ends lost 2 bases at V and 8 bases at J; junction bases unmatched: 10. The CDR3 extends over 15 amino acids. The germline V gene encodes CDR1 ENHRY and CDR2 SYGVKD. Here the CDR3 reads CAISETNGQGGGYTF. CDR3 sequence (DNA): TGTGCCATCAGTGAGACGAACGGACAGGGAGGCGGCTACACCTTC.

The chain links TRBV5-1 to TRBJ2-1; 8 positions match TRBD1. This CDR3 is built from 15 residues. Germline trimming cut 4 bases from V and 7 bases from J; bases unmatched to any gene: 10. Germline assignment: CDR1 SGHRS and CDR2 YFSETQ. For the CDR3, the DNA is TGCGCCAGCAGCCCACGGACAGGGTTTGGGAATGAGCAGTTCTTC. Translated, it gives CASSPRTGFGNEQFF.

This chain links TRBV11-1 with TRBJ2-7; 8 bases align to TRBD2. The V segment lost 6 bases and the J segment 0 bases; nucleotides outside the gene matches: 4. Germline CDR1 reads SGHAT; CDR2 reads FQDESV (reference sequence). The CDR3 spans 14 residues. The chain's CDR3 is CASRQRGNSYEQYF. The CDR3 DNA sequence: TGTGCCAGCAGGCAGCGGGGGAACTCCTACGAGCAGTACTTC.

The gene calls are TRBV2 and TRBJ2-7; D may be TRBD2 (5 bases). Looked up from germline, CDR1 is SNHLY and CDR2 is FYNNEI. The CDR3 contains 13 residues. Trimming took 9 bases from V and 7 from J, leaving 19 bases between them. CDR3 DNA sequence: TGTGCCAGAAGCCGTGGGATATCGGGGGAGCAGTACTTC. Translated, it gives CARSRGISGEQYF.

V is TRBV7-9 and J is TRBJ1-2; 12 positions agree with TRBD1. The CDR3 spans 14 residues. Trimming took 3 bases from V and 7 from J; bases not matched to a gene: 3. CDR1 is SEHNR, CDR2 FQNEAQ, per germline (reference sequence). CDR3 nucleotide sequence: TGTGCCAGCAGCTTGGGACAGGGGGCGTCTGGCTACACCTTC. Amino acids: CASSLGQGASGYTF.

Only a few counts were recorded for this clone. The chain couples TRBV25-1 to TRBJ2-6, with TRBD1 identical over 8 bases. J was trimmed by 4 bases and V by 5 bases; bases with no gene match: 7. This CDR3 has 16 amino acids. CDR1 is MGHDK, CDR2 SYGVNS, per germline. CDR3 sequence reads: CASSKPTGDGANVLTF. In DNA form, the CDR3 reads TGTGCCAGCAGTAAGCCGACAGGGGACGGGGCCAACGTCCTGACTTTC.

The table lists this clone with a count of one. The chain recombines TRBV5-4 with TRBJ2-1; 8 nucleotides match TRBD2. With 4 bases clipped from V and 4 bases from J, the junction kept 7 bases outside the gene matches. The CDR3 totals 15 residues. Germline lookup yields CDR1 SGHNT and CDR2 YYREEE (reference sequence). CDR3 sequence reads: CASSPSSGYYNEQFF. As DNA, the CDR3 is TGTGCCAGCAGCCCATCTAGCGGGTATTACAATGAGCAGTTCTTC.

Note on this clone: The same CDR3 is also encoded by other DNA sequences in this sample. This chain connects TRBV7-9 to TRBJ2-1, with 9 bases that match TRBD1. The germline V gene encodes CDR1 SEHNR and CDR2 FQNEAQ (reference sequence). V shed 6 bases and J 6 bases; nucleotides not matched to a gene: 12. The CDR3 totals 16 residues. Written as DNA, the CDR3 is TGTGCCAGCAGTACGCCCGGACAGGGGAGAGGCAATGAGCAGTTCTTC. It is translated as CASSTPGQGRGNEQFF.

The V call is TRBV5-4, the J call TRBJ2-3, with D possibly being TRBD2 (6 bases). CDR3 size: 16 residues. Germline V lookup: CDR1 SGHNT, CDR2 YYREEE (reference sequence). Deletions cut 1 base from V and 5 bases from J, with 17 bases between. The CDR3 loop reads CASSLRIQAGLDTQYF. DNA of the CDR3: TGTGCCAGCAGCTTGAGGATTCAAGCGGGTTTAGATACGCAGTATTTT.

J is TRBJ1-4 and V is TRBV5-5; 9 bases match TRBD1. J lost 4 bases, V lost 4 bases, and 2 bases had no gene match. Germline CDR1 and CDR2: SGHKS and YYEKEE (reference sequence). The CDR3 covers 14 residues. The CDR3 here is CASSVTGGNEKLFF. CDR3 nucleotides: TGTGCCAGCAGCGTGACAGGGGGTAATGAAAAACTGTTTTTT. Looking up the rest from reference TRBV5-5 and TRBJ1-4 gives the full variable domain: DAGVTQSPTHLIKTRGQQVTLRCSPISGHKSVSWYQQVLGQGPQFIFQYYEKEERGRGNFPDRFSARQFPNYSSELNVNALLLGDSALYLCASSVTGGNEKLFFGSGTQLSVL.

This chain connects TRBV19 to TRBJ2-7; 13 nucleotides align to TRBD2. The CDR3 runs 15 residues. Trimming at V came to 5 bases and at J to 2 bases, leaving 3 bases not matched to a gene. CDR1 LNHDA and CDR2 SQIVND come from the germline V gene (reference sequence). In DNA form, the CDR3 reads TGTGCCAGTAGTCTTACTAGCGGGAGGGCCTACGAGCAGTACTTC. Amino acid sequence: CASSLTSGRAYEQYF.

The J gene is TRBJ2-5, the V gene TRBV2, with TRBD2 matching over 9 bases. V shed 2 bases, J shed 5 bases, and the junction held 6 bases outside the gene matches. Germline CDR1 and CDR2: SNHLY and FYNNEI. The CDR3 length is 15 residues. The CDR3 DNA reads TGTGCCAGCAGTGAATTGGCTAGCGGGACGGAGACCCAGTACTTC. This encodes CASSELASGTETQYF.

This chain uses TRBV27 with TRBJ2-7, with 11 bases identical to TRBD2. Germline trimming cut 5 bases from V and 2 bases from J; bases unmatched to any gene: 20. This CDR3 comprises 20 residues. Germline CDR1 reads MNHEY; CDR2 reads SMNVEV (reference sequence). CDR3 in amino acids: CASSPRWGLAVLSHTYEQYF. CDR3 DNA sequence: TGTGCCAGCAGTCCCCGTTGGGGACTAGCGGTGCTTTCCCATACCTACGAGCAGTACTTC.

This chain connects TRBV9 to TRBJ2-1, with TRBD1 matching over 8 bases. The CDR3 spans 16 residues. From germline, CDR1 is SGDLS and CDR2 YYNGEE. Losses at the gene ends were 0 bases for V and 0 bases for J; bases not matched to a gene: 2. The CDR3: CASSVGDRSSYNEQFF. For the CDR3, the DNA is TGTGCCAGCAGCGTAGGGGACAGGAGCTCCTACAATGAGCAGTTCTTC. Using reference TRBV9 and TRBJ2-1 for the parts outside the CDR3, the full variable domain is DSGVTQTPKHLITATGQRVTLRCSPRSGDLSVYWYQQSLDQGLQFLIQYYNGEERAKGNILERFSAQQFPDLHSELNLSSLELGDSALYFCASSVGDRSSYNEQFFGPGTRLTVL.

The CDR3 DNA reads as TGTGCCTGGAGTGACGGCAGGGGCCATCAGCCCCAGCATTTT. It yields the protein CAWSDGRGHQPQHF. The chain is built from TRBV30 and TRBJ1-5; maybe TRBD1 (6 bases). The germline V gene has CDR1 GTSNPN and CDR2 SVGIG (reference sequence). V dropped 1 base and J dropped 5 bases, with 12 bases sitting between them. CDR3 length: 14 amino acids.

The chain has TRBV5-1 and TRBJ2-7, with 7 bases that match TRBD2. V lost 4 bases, J lost 2 bases, and 12 bases stayed unmatched. CDR1 SGHRS and CDR2 YFSETQ come from the germline V gene. The CDR3 is made up of 16 amino acids. The CDR3 region has the DNA TGCGCCAGCAGCCCGCGGGACCTAGCGGAACCCTACGAGCAGTACTTC. Translating it yields CASSPRDLAEPYEQYF.

V is TRBV19 and J is TRBJ2-7, with 9 bases identical to TRBD2. This CDR3 region has 15 residues. The junction had 6 bases not matched to a gene; V was cut back by 6 bases and J by 0 bases. CDR1 is LNHDA, CDR2 SQIVND, per germline (reference sequence). The CDR3 sequence: CASSKTSGSSYEQYF. CDR3 DNA sequence: TGTGCCAGTAGCAAGACTAGCGGAAGCTCCTACGAGCAGTACTTC.

This clone was detected a few times. The chain links TRBV28 to TRBJ2-4, with 9 nucleotides matching TRBD2. Looked up from germline, CDR1 is MDHEN and CDR2 is SYDVKM. The ends lost 3 bases at V and 12 bases at J; junction bases unmatched: 9. This CDR3 has 14 amino acids. CDR3 sequence reads: CASSLTGTSSDQYF. CDR3 coding DNA: TGTGCCAGCAGTTTGACCGGGACTAGCTCTGATCAGTACTTC.

The V call is TRBV2, the J call TRBJ2-7; possible D gene TRBD2, 7 bases. The CDR3 has 12 amino acids. Deletions cut 8 bases from V and 10 bases from J, with 18 bases between. Germline CDR1 reads SNHLY; CDR2 reads FYNNEI. The CDR3 region has the DNA TGTGCCAGCTCAGGATGGGGGGGCCGACAGTACTTC. Translation: CASSGWGGRQYF.

The V and J genes are TRBV7-9 and TRBJ2-7; a weak D match, TRBD1 (6 bases). V was clipped by 5 bases and J by 2 bases, with 16 bases between them. This CDR3 has 15 residues. Germline V lookup: CDR1 SEHNR, CDR2 FQNEAQ (reference sequence). The CDR3 sequence is CASSTPGHRTYEQYF. The CDR3 DNA sequence: TGTGCCAGCAGCACCCCGGGACACCGGACCTACGAGCAGTACTTC. The whole variable domain, filled in from reference TRBV7-9 and TRBJ2-7, reads DTGVSQNPRHKITKRGQNVTFRCDPISEHNRLYWYRQTLGQGPEFLTYFQNEAQLEKSRLLSDRFSAERPKGSFSTLEIQRTEQGDSAMYLCASSTPGHRTYEQYFGPGTRLTVT.